The sequence of this T cell receptor beta chain was determined in a study of blood T cell repertoires in COVID-19. Trimming cost V 4 bases and J 2 bases, with 15 bases left between them. The CDR3 length is 14 residues. Germline-derived CDR1 and CDR2 are SQVTM and ANQGSEA. Clones were read by immunoSEQ multiplex PCR, and TCRdb kept only the in-frame ones, dropping some. The table has under 200,000 clones, roughly 81% seen once. Seattle participants joined during active infection and were tracked over time. This TCR derives from a woman aged 50 to 60 with COVID-19, enrolled during active disease. This chain links TRBV29-1 with TRBJ2-7; D is undetermined. What was sequenced was peripheral blood. As DNA, the CDR3 is TGCAGCGTTGGGATAGTAGCACTACCCTACGAGCAGTACTTC. Amino acid sequence: CSVGIVALPYEQYF.